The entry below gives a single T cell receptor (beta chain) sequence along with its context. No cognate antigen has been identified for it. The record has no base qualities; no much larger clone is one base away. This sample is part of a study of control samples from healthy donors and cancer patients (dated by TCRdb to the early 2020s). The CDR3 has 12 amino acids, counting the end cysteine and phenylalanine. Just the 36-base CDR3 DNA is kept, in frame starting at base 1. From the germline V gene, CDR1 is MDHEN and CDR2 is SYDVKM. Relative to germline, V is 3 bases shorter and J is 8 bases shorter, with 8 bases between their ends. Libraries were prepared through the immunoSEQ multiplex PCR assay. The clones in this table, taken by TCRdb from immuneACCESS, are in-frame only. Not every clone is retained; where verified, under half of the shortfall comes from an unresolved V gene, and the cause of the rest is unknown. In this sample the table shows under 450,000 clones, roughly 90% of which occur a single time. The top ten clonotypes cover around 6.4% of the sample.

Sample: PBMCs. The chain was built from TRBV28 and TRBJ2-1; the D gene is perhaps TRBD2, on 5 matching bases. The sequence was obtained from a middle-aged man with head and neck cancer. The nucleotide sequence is TGTGCCAGCAGTTTGTCCGGGGATGAGCAGTTCTTC. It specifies CASSLSGDEQFF. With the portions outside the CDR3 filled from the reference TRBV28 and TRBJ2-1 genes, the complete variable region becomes DVKVTQSSRYLVKRTGEKVFLECVQDMDHENMFWYRQDPGLGLRLIYFSYDVKMKEKGDIPEGYSVSREKKERFSLILESASTNQTSMYLCASSLSGDEQFFGPGTRLTVL.